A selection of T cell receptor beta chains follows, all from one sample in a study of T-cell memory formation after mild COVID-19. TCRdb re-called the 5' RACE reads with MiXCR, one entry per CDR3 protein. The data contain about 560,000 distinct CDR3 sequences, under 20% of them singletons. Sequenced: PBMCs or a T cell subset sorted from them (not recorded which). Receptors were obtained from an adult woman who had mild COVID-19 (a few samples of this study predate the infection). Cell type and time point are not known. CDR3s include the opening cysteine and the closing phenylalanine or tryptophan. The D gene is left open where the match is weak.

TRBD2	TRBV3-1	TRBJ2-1	CASLGGGLSYNEQFF
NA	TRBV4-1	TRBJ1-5	CASRFSPARGGDQPQHF
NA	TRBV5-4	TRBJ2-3	CASCLRGGSTDTQYF
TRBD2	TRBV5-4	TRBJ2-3	CASSMALAGFTDTQYF
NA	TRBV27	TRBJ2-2	CASSFGGPGTGELFF
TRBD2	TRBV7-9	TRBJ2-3	CASSFSGTTTDTQYF
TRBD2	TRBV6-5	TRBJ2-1	CASSFILAGGINEQFF
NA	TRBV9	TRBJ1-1	CASSVFERGATEAFF
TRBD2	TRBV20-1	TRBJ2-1	CSASSGHEQFF
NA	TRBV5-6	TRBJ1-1	CASSRPPGTDNTEAFF
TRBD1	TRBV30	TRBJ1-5	CAWRQGRQPQHF
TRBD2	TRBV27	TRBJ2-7	CATQGLGGYEQYF
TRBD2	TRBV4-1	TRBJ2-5	CASSRAGLAGGPETQYF
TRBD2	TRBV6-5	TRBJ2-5	CASSEITSGQETQYF
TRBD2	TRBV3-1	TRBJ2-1	CASSQDGKAGDNEQFF
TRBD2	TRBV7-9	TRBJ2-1	CASSSTGLAGGTVSEQFF
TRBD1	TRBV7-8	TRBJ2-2	CASSLVAGGVNTGELFF
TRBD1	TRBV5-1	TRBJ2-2	CASSPYSTGGVRAGELFF
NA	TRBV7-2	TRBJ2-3	CASSLDHADTQYF
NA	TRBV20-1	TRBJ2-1	CSARVWGTVSYNEQFF
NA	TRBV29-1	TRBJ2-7	CSVDTGAEQYF
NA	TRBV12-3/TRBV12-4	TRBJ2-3	CASSFTLITDTQYF
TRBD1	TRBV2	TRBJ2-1	CATSGQGLGEQFF
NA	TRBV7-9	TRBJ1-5	CASSRIESQPQHF
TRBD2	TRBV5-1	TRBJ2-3	CASTLGGGPGTDTQYF
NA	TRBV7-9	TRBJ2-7	CASTPGTNPYEQYF
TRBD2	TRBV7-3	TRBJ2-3	CASSLSLAGEDTQYF
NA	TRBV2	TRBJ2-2	CASSDDTGELFF
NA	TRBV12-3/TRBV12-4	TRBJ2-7	CASSLKAVYYEQYF
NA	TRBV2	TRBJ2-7	CASSDGVAYEQYF
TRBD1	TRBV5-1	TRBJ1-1	CASSPEGGQGTEAFF
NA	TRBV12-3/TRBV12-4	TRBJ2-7	CASSSWAGSIF
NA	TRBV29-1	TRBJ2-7	CSDRGQPLGVLSYEQYF
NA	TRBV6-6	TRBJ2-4	CASSSQIQAKNIQYF
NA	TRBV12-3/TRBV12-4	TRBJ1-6	CASSRGSGYNSPLHF
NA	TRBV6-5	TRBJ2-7	CASGDGGAHDEQYF
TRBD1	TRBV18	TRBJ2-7	CASAGPRQGGKHEQYF
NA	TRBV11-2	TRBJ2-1	CATSEGATYNEQFF
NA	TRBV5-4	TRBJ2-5	CASSTSRGHETQYF
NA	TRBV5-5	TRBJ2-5	CASSHLGGHQETQYF
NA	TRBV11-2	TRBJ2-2	CASSFAPIGGELFF
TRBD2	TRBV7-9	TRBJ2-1	CASSFQTGLAGVTFF
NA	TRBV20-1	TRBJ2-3	CSARDRRQITDTQYF